These 26 T cell receptor beta chains came from one sample sequenced in a study of T cells in Graves' hyperthyroidism and ophthalmopathy. Amplification yielded TCR beta CDR3 regions, with RNA transcripts as the source. Initially, a first-round RT-PCR of the TCR CDR3 employed the HTBI primer set. TCRdb ran MiXCR on the multiplex PCR reads and lists one entry per CDR3 protein. There are under 250,000 distinct CDR3 sequences in the sample; approximately 24% occur only once, and around 40% lies in the top ten. Sequenced material: blood. Receptors were obtained from a woman between 40 and 55 years old with Graves' ophthalmopathy.

This clonotype was seen ten or more times. The chain is built from TRBV5-1 and TRBJ1-1; no firm D call. The CDR3 totals 13 residues. V lost 0 bases and J 8 bases, leaving 11 bases between the germline ends. Germline CDR1 SGHRS, CDR2 YFSETQ. The CDR3 sequence is CASSLEALGEAFF. CDR3 in DNA: TGCGCCAGCAGCTTGGAGGCGCTTGGAGAAGCTTTCTTT.

This clonotype was counted many times. The chain has TRBV6-5 and TRBJ2-2; 7 bases are a match to TRBD1. The length of the CDR3 is 15 residues. With 0 bases clipped from V and 6 bases from J, the junction kept 4 bases outside the gene matches. CDR1 MNHEY and CDR2 SVGAGI come from the germline V gene. CDR3 coding DNA: TGTGCCAGCAGTTACTCCGAAGGGGGCCCCGGGGAGCTGTTTTTT. It encodes CASSYSEGGPGELFF.

This clonotype has ten or more counts. V and J are TRBV28 and TRBJ2-2, with D perhaps TRBD2 (6 bases). The CDR3 has 17 amino acids. V shed 1 base and J shed 7 bases, with 19 bases lying between them. Germline CDR1 and CDR2: MDHEN and SYDVKM. DNA of the CDR3: TGTGCCAGCAGTTTATTTCCTCGGCGGGACCGTGGCGGGGAGCTGTTTTTT. This encodes CASSLFPRRDRGGELFF.

The table lists this clonotype with a few counts. The V gene is TRBV12-3 or TRBV12-4, the J gene TRBJ2-2; 7 nucleotides agree with TRBD2. The V segment lost 5 bases and the J segment 8 bases; nucleotides outside the gene matches: 8. The CDR3 is 14 residues long. The CDR3, as DNA: TGTGCCAGCAGTCGCACTAGCGTGGGGGGGGAGCTGTTTTTT. Translating gives CASSRTSVGGELFF.

This clonotype was observed at least ten times. The chain carries TRBV27 and TRBJ1-2; D remains unclear. The germline V and J ends were trimmed by 5 bases and 8 bases, with 15 bases remaining between them. This CDR3 is 13 amino acids long. From germline, CDR1 is MNHEY and CDR2 SMNVEV (reference sequence). CDR3: CASSPNQVAGYTF. CDR3 bases: TGTGCCAGCAGTCCCAACCAGGTAGCCGGCTACACCTTC.

This clonotype was observed at least ten times. The genes are TRBV27 and TRBJ2-7; D is unresolved. Germline lookup yields CDR1 MNHEY and CDR2 SMNVEV (reference sequence). Trimming took 6 bases from V and 0 from J, leaving 9 bases between them. The CDR3 sequence is 13 residues long. CDR3 coding DNA: TGTGCCAGCAGCCTGCCCGCCTCCTACGAGCAGTACTTC. Translating gives CASSLPASYEQYF.

In DNA, the CDR3 is TGTGCCTGGAGTGTCCGGAATTCACCCCTCCACTTT. Translation gives CAWSVRNSPLHF. The chain uses TRBV30 and TRBJ1-6; no clear D gene. The ends were cut back, 0 bases at V and 7 bases at J, with 4 bases in the middle. This CDR3 has 12 amino acids. The germline V gene has CDR1 GTSNPN and CDR2 SVGIG (reference sequence).

This sequence joins TRBV7-2 and TRBJ2-7; tentative D call: TRBD2 (5 bases). The germline V and J ends were trimmed by 2 bases and 3 bases, with 11 bases remaining between them. Germline CDR1 SGHTA, CDR2 FQGNSA. The CDR3 has 14 amino acids. This CDR3 is CASSLMTGDYEQYF. The CDR3 DNA reads TGTGCCAGCAGCTTAATGACCGGGGACTACGAGCAGTACTTC.

V usage is TRBV24-1 and J usage is TRBJ2-7; unclear D gene. This CDR3 spans 15 amino acids. The V end was cut by 2 bases, the J end by 0 bases, with 10 bases between. From germline, CDR1 is KGHDR and CDR2 SFDVKD. The CDR3 DNA reads as TGTGCCACCAGTGATTCTCGGACCCTCTCCTACGAGCAGTACTTC. Translation: CATSDSRTLSYEQYF.

This clonotype was observed at least ten times. The chain combines TRBV6-5 with TRBJ1-5, with D tentatively TRBD1 (6 bases). V dropped 4 bases and J dropped 5 bases, with 12 bases sitting between them. Germline assignment: CDR1 MNHEY and CDR2 SVGAGI. The CDR3 is 14 amino acids. For the CDR3, the DNA is TGTGCCAGCAGTTCGACAGGATACTATCAGCCCCAGCATTTT. Encoded protein: CASSSTGYYQPQHF.

The sample holds many counts of this clonotype. The rearrangement uses TRBV29-1 and TRBJ2-2; D might be TRBD2 (5 bases). The CDR3 runs to 17 residues. Between the trimmed V and J ends, which lost 0 bases and 0 bases, there was a span of 14 bases. In germline, CDR1 is SQVTM, CDR2 ANQGSEA. The CDR3 reads CSVEERASSANTGELFF. Here the CDR3 DNA reads TGCAGCGTTGAAGAGCGGGCTAGCAGTGCGAACACCGGGGAGCTGTTTTTT.

The rearrangement uses TRBV6-4 and TRBJ1-2, with 11 bases lining up with TRBD1. Germline CDR1 MRHNA, CDR2 SNTAGT. The CDR3 is made up of 13 amino acids. The J segment lost 9 bases and the V segment lost 7 bases, leaving 7 bases of the junction unmatched. Here the CDR3 reads CASNAGTGGSYTF. The DNA for the CDR3 is TGTGCCAGCAATGCTGGGACAGGGGGAAGCTACACCTTC.

This clonotype was detected ten times or more. The chain combines TRBV28 with TRBJ2-7; the D is unclear. Germline V gene data show CDR1 as MDHEN and CDR2 as SYDVKM. Trimming cost V 3 bases and J 7 bases, with 7 bases left between them. This CDR3 spans 11 amino acids. This CDR3 reads CASSFSGEQYF. CDR3 DNA: TGTGCCAGCAGTTTCTCGGGTGAGCAGTACTTC.

This clonotype was counted ten times or more. This chain links TRBV7-2 with TRBJ2-7; D is ambiguous. Trimming took off 1 base at V and 1 base at J, with 8 bases between the two ends. From germline, CDR1 is SGHTA and CDR2 FQGNSA. The CDR3 is 14 amino acids. CDR3 region: CASSLDSLSYEQYF. In DNA form, the CDR3 reads TGTGCCAGCAGCTTAGACAGCCTTTCCTACGAGCAGTACTTC.

CDR3 in amino acids: CASGLVLDGHANYGYTF. CDR3 coding DNA: TGTGCTAGTGGTTTGGTACTTGATGGACACGCTAACTATGGCTACACCTTC. The chain is built from TRBV12-5 and TRBJ1-2, with D possibly being TRBD1 (5 bases). Per germline, CDR1 LGHNT and CDR2 FRNRAP. V shed 0 bases and J shed 0 bases, with 14 bases lying between them. This CDR3 is 17 amino acids long.

This clonotype was observed at least ten times. The rearrangement uses TRBV7-8 and TRBJ1-1, with TRBD1 matching 8 bases. This CDR3 has 15 amino acids. CDR1 and CDR2 from the germline V gene are SGHVS and FQNEAQ. Trimming removed 3 bases from V and 1 base from J; junction bases left unmatched: 4. CDR3 sequence reads: CASSFAGTGNTEAFF. The CDR3 DNA reads as TGTGCCAGCAGCTTCGCCGGGACAGGGAACACTGAAGCTTTCTTT.

This clonotype was detected many times. The V gene is TRBV10-3, the J gene TRBJ2-2, with 10 bases aligning to TRBD2. The CDR3 is made up of 19 amino acids. The V and J ends lost 8 bases and 4 bases, in that order; junction bases with no gene match: 19. The germline CDR1 and CDR2 sequences are ENHRY and SYGVKD. CDR3 sequence (DNA): TGTGCCATCCTAGTCCGAGGTGCTAGCGGGAGAGAAGGCACCGGGGAGCTGTTTTTT. Amino acid sequence: CAILVRGASGREGTGELFF.

This clonotype came up many times. CDR3 sequence (DNA): TGTGCCAGCAGCTTAGGGTTTACAGGGGCGCAGCCCCAGCATTTT. Amino acid sequence: CASSLGFTGAQPQHF. The rearrangement joins TRBV7-2 to TRBJ1-5; TRBD1 matches 7 bases. The CDR3 has 15 amino acids. Germline CDR1 and CDR2: SGHTA and FQGNSA. With V trimmed by 1 base and J by 7 bases, 7 bases remained unmatched.

This clonotype was observed at least ten times. The rearrangement joins TRBV28 to TRBJ2-5, with D unclear. There are 11 residues in the CDR3. Germline V CDR1 and CDR2: MDHEN, SYDVKM. V was clipped by 3 bases and J by 6 bases, with 5 bases between them. The CDR3: CASSLMKTQYF. The CDR3, as DNA: TGTGCCAGCAGTTTGATGAAGACCCAGTACTTC.

This clonotype was seen at least ten times. The chain links TRBV6-1 to TRBJ2-5; 7 bases map to TRBD2. J was trimmed by 3 bases and V by 7 bases; bases with no gene match: 8. Germline CDR1 and CDR2: MNHNS and SASEGT. The CDR3 is made up of 14 amino acids. In DNA form, the CDR3 reads TGTGCCAGCAACTACCCGGGACTAAAAGAGACCCAGTACTTC. It specifies CASNYPGLKETQYF.

This clonotype showed up just once. The chain couples TRBV19 to TRBJ2-5; D is unclear. The CDR3 is made up of 13 amino acids. V lost 4 bases, J lost 3 bases, and 9 bases lay in between. The V gene's germline CDR1 is LNHDA and CDR2 SQIVND (reference sequence). The chain's CDR3 is CASSTGPKETQYF. The DNA of the CDR3 is TGTGCCAGTAGTACCGGGCCAAAAGAGACCCAGTACTTC.

This clonotype was observed many times. The chain uses TRBV11-2 and TRBJ2-5; 10 nucleotides line up with TRBD1. The trim removed 8 bases at V and 1 base at J, leaving 4 bases unmatched. The germline CDR1 and CDR2 sequences are SGHAT and FQNNGV. The CDR3 has 14 residues. As DNA, the CDR3 is TGTGCCAGCCGACAGGGGGCTTTCCAAGAGACCCAGTACTTC. Amino acids: CASRQGAFQETQYF.

This clonotype came up a few times. The V and J genes are TRBV12-3 or TRBV12-4 and TRBJ1-2; D gene uncertain. V gave up 1 base and J gave up 7 bases, with 19 bases separating them. This CDR3 has 16 residues. The CDR3 is CASSLVSPPIGSGYTF. CDR3 nucleotide sequence: TGTGCCAGCAGTTTAGTATCCCCCCCGATAGGGAGTGGCTACACCTTC.

This clonotype was seen many times. This chain connects TRBV28 to TRBJ2-7, with D possibly called TRBD1 or TRBD2 (5 bases each). Germline CDR1 and CDR2: MDHEN and SYDVKM. This CDR3 is 11 amino acids long. Trimming stripped 5 bases from V and 9 bases from J, with 11 bases between. DNA for the CDR3: TGTGCCAGCAGTGCCCAGGGAGTGCAGTACTTC. Protein product: CASSAQGVQYF.

The chain uses TRBV20-1 and TRBJ1-1; D not resolved. The CDR3 has 11 residues. Deletions cut 7 bases from V and 11 bases from J, with 17 bases between. Germline V CDR1 and CDR2: DFQATT, SNEGSKA (reference sequence). The CDR3 loop reads CSVPTLSAAFF. CDR3 DNA sequence: TGCAGTGTCCCGACCTTATCTGCGGCTTTCTTT.

This clonotype has a count of ten or more. V and J are TRBV7-9 and TRBJ2-2; D gene uncertain. V was trimmed by 2 bases and J by 3 bases, leaving 10 bases between them. The CDR3 consists of 15 residues. The germline V gene has CDR1 SEHNR and CDR2 FQNEAQ (reference sequence). The CDR3, as DNA: TGTGCCAGCAGCTTAATACTACCTGACACCGGGGAGCTGTTTTTT. Translating it yields CASSLILPDTGELFF.